This T cell receptor beta chain was observed in a study of response to subunit inactivated influenza vaccine. Trimming stripped 5 bases from V and 0 bases from J, with 17 bases between. The CDR3 extends over 15 amino acids. Germline CDR1 reads DFQATT; CDR2 reads SNEGSKA (reference sequence). With respect to this clonotype: Its antigen remains unknown.

TCRdb re-derived calls from the RT-PCR reads in MiXCR, one entry per CDR3 protein. The repertoire holds 550,000 to 600,000 distinct CDR3 sequences, with approximately 12% as singletons. Study results and caveats: With each seasonal influenza vaccination, the authors suggested, few new T cells are recruited.

The rearrangement joins TRBV20-1 to TRBJ2-7, with D possibly called TRBD1 or TRBD2 (5 bases each). The specimen was PBMCs from blood, collected on the day of vaccination. This clonotype was sampled from a man between 50 and 59 years old who received an inactivated influenza vaccine. The CDR3 nucleotides read TGCAGTGCTGAGGCCGGGACGGCAAGCTCCTACGAGCAGTACTTC. Translated: CSAEAGTASSYEQYF.